Sequencing of this T cell receptor beta chain was carried out in a study of control samples from healthy donors and cancer patients. Germline V gene lookup returns CDR1 MDHEN and CDR2 SYDVKM. The V gene lost 2 bases and the J gene lost 5 bases, with 3 bases spanning the gap. The CDR3 consists of 11 residues. Generated by immunoSEQ multiplex PCR, the TCRdb table keeps only in-frame clones and is missing some. The sample lists roughly 45,000 clones, over 85% occurring once. This clone has just one count. The specimen sequenced was PBMCs. This chain links TRBV28 with TRBJ1-1; no definite D call. The TCR was taken from a man under 40 with colorectal cancer. The CDR3 bases are TGTGCCAGCAGTTTAAGAACTGAAGCTTTCTTT. Translated: CASSLRTEAFF.